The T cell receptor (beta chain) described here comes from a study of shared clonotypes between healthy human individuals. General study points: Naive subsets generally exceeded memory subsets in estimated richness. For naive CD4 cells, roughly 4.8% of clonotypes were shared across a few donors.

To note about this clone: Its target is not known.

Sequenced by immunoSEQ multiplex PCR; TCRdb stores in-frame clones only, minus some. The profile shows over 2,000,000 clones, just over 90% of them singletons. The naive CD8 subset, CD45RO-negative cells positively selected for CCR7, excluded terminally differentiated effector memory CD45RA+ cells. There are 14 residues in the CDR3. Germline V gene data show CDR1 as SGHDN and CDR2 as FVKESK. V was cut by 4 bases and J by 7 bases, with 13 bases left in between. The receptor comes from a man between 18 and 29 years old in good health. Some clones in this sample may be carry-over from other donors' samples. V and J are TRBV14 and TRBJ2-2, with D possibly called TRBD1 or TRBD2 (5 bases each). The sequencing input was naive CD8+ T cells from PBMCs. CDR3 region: CASSPGTRYGELFF. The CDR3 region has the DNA TGTGCCAGCAGCCCCGGGACGCGATACGGGGAGCTGTTTTTT.